The 5 T cell receptor beta chains in this list originate from one sample, sequenced in a study of T cells in localized non-small cell lung cancer. Only in-frame clones appear in the TCRdb table, and some are missing; sequencing was by immunoSEQ multiplex PCR. The data contain about 33,000 clones, around nine tenths of them seen just once; the ten biggest clones take up roughly 6.9%. Here the sequenced sample was peripheral blood, taken before any cancer treatment. Receptors originate from a female donor aged 60 or older with stage I lung adenocarcinoma.

J is TRBJ1-1 and V is TRBV6-5; D unclear. The CDR3 has 15 residues. Per germline, CDR1 MNHEY and CDR2 SVGAGI. Trimming shortened V by 7 bases and J by 1 base, and 16 bases separated the two germline ends. Here the CDR3 DNA reads TGTGCCAGCAACCGCCCGGGCCCGGAGAACACTGAAGCTTTCTTT. This codes for CASNRPGPENTEAFF.

J is TRBJ2-3 and V is TRBV9, with 11 bases fitting TRBD2. V gave up 4 bases and J gave up 0 bases; unmatched junction bases: 13. CDR3 length: 19 residues. Germline CDR1 and CDR2: SGDLS and YYNGEE. The CDR3 DNA sequence: TGTGCCAGCAGCCTCGCAGGGCTAGCGGGGGGTTATAGCACAGATACGCAGTATTTT. Amino acid sequence: CASSLAGLAGGYSTDTQYF.

J is TRBJ1-1 and V is TRBV5-5; no firm D call. From germline, CDR1 is SGHKS and CDR2 YYEKEE (reference sequence). Trimming removed 2 bases at V and 2 bases at J, with 7 bases between. This CDR3 has 13 residues. The DNA of the CDR3 is TGTGCCAGCAGCTTCCCGGGTAACACTGAAGCTTTCTTT. Translation: CASSFPGNTEAFF.

The chain has TRBV2 and TRBJ2-7, with 11 bases fitting TRBD2. The CDR3 sequence is 15 residues long. V was clipped by 4 bases and J by 5 bases; unmatched bases: 7. Germline CDR1 reads SNHLY; CDR2 reads FYNNEI. The CDR3 DNA reads TGTGCCAGCAGTGTTAGCGGGGGGGGAATAAACGAGCAGTACTTC. Encoded protein: CASSVSGGGINEQYF.

The chain carries TRBV7-6 and TRBJ2-1; possibly TRBD1 or TRBD2 for D (5 bases each). Per germline, CDR1 SGHVS and CDR2 FNYEAQ. This CDR3 has 12 amino acids. V was pared by 5 bases and J by 10 bases, with 12 bases between. The CDR3 region has the DNA TGTGCCAGCAGCCGGGGCTCTGAAGAGCAGTTCTTC. Encoded protein: CASSRGSEEQFF.